This is a list of T cell receptor beta chains from one sample in a study of CD8 T cells in ankylosing spondylitis. TCRdb re-derived calls from the 5' RACE reads in MiXCR, one entry per CDR3 protein. The repertoire consists of 200,000 to 250,000 distinct CDR3 sequences, with about 10% occurring once and the leading ten covering around 6.5%. Sequencing was carried out using blood, either unsorted or a sorted T cell fraction (not recorded which). Source of these receptors: a male donor with ankylosing spondylitis or in good health (not recorded which). Both conserved end residues are part of each CDR3. D genes are given only for firm matches. For some rows the clone size is stated as once, few or many, or as a class when expanded; others skip it.

cdr3_aa,cdr3_nt,j_call,clone_size,v_call,d_call
CASRGLAPGELFF,TGTGCCAGCAGGGGACTAGCGCCCGGGGAGCTGTTTTTT,TRBJ2-2,many,TRBV6-1,TRBD2
CASSGPPGQRTYEQYF,TGTGCCAGCAGTGGGCCCCCGGGACAGAGAACCTACGAGCAGTACTTC,TRBJ2-7,many,TRBV6-1,TRBD1
CASSVGGSASRETQYF,TGTGCCAGCAGCGTAGGAGGTAGCGCTTCCAGAGAGACCCAGTACTTC,TRBJ2-5,many,TRBV9,-
CASSYGMVDTQYF,TGCGCCAGCAGTTACGGAATGGTGGATACGCAGTATTTT,TRBJ2-3,few,TRBV5-1,-
CASSLLAGISYNEQFF,TGTGCCAGCAGTTTGCTCGCGGGAATCTCCTACAATGAGCAGTTCTTC,TRBJ2-1,many,TRBV12-3/TRBV12-4,-
CASQLRLGANVLTF,TGCGCCAGCCAACTTCGGCTTGGGGCCAACGTCCTGACTTTC,TRBJ2-6,many,TRBV5-1,-
CAISDHRETQYF,TGTGCCATCAGTGACCACCGAGAGACCCAGTACTTC,TRBJ2-5,many,TRBV10-3,-
CASSPTTGRPGELFF,TGTGCCAGCTCACCTACGACAGGAAGGCCCGGGGAGCTGTTTTTT,TRBJ2-2,many,TRBV18,-
CSASPLGPVNYEQYF,TGCAGTGCCTCCCCGTTAGGTCCCGTCAACTACGAGCAGTACTTC,TRBJ2-7,many,TRBV20-1,-
CATSDFVGELFF,TGTGCCACCAGTGATTTCGTCGGGGAGCTGTTTTTT,TRBJ2-2,many,TRBV24-1,-
CASSPLAAANYGYTF,TGCGCCAGCAGCCCCCTCGCGGCAGCTAACTATGGCTACACCTTC,TRBJ1-2,-,TRBV4-1,-
CASSSGILSDTGELFF,TGCGCCAGCAGCTCGGGCATCCTATCGGACACCGGGGAGCTGTTTTTT,TRBJ2-2,-,TRBV5-1,-
CASSLLRQNTGELFF,TGTGCCAGCAGCTTACTAAGACAGAACACCGGGGAGCTGTTTTTT,TRBJ2-2,many,TRBV11-2,-
CASSFVRETQYF,TGTGCCAGCAGCTTTGTCAGAGAGACCCAGTACTTC,TRBJ2-5,many,TRBV5-6,-
CASSSGFRREKLFF,TGTGCCAGCAGTTCAGGGTTCAGGCGAGAAAAACTGTTTTTT,TRBJ1-4,many,TRBV12-3/TRBV12-4,-
CASSPPTLLMQFF,TGCGCCAGCAGCCCCCCGACCCTACTTATGCAGTTCTTC,TRBJ2-1,-,TRBV5-1,-
CSARDLNREPPEQYF,TGCAGTGCTAGAGATCTCAATAGGGAACCCCCCGAGCAGTACTTC,TRBJ2-7,many,TRBV20-1,-
CASSEPPGLAALYQETQYF,TGTGCCAGCAGTGAACCACCGGGACTAGCGGCACTGTACCAAGAGACCCAGTACTTC,TRBJ2-5,few,TRBV25-1,TRBD2
CASSPAAANTGELFF,TGTGCCAGCAGCCCAGCGGCAGCGAACACCGGGGAGCTGTTTTTT,TRBJ2-2,-,TRBV12-3/TRBV12-4,-
CASTPAAEQFF,TGTGCCAGCACCCCGGCGGCGGAGCAGTTCTTC,TRBJ2-1,many,TRBV12-3/TRBV12-4,-